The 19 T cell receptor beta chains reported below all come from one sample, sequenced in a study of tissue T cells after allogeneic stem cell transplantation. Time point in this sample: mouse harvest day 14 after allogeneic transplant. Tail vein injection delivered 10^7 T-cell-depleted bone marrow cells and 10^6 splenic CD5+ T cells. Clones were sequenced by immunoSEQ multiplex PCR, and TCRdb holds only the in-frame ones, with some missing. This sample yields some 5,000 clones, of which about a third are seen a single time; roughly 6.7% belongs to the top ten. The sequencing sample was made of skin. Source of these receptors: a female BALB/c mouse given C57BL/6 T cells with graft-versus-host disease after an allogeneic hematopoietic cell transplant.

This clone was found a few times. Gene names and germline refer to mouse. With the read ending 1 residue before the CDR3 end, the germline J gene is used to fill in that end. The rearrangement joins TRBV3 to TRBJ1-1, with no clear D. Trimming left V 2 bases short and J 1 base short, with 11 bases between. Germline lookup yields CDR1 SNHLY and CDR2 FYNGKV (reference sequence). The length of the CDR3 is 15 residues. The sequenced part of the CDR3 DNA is TGTGCCAGCAGCTTAACGGGGAAGGGAAACACAGAAGTCTTC. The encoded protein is CASSLTGKGNTEVF. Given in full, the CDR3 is CASSLTGKGNTEVFF.

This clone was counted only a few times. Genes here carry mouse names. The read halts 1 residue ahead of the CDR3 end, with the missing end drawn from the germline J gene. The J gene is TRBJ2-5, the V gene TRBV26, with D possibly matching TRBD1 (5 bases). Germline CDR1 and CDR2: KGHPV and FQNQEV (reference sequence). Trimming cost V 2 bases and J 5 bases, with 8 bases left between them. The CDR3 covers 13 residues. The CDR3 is CASSLGDRDTQYF. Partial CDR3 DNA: TGTGCCAGCAGTCTGGGCGACAGAGACACCCAGTAC. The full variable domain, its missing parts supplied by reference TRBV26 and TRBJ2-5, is NSKVIQTPRYLVKGQGQKAKMRCIPEKGHPVVFWYQQNKNNEFKFLINFQNQEVLQQIDMTEKRFSAECPSNSPCSLEIQSSEAGDSALYLCASSLGDRDTQYFGPGTRLLVL.

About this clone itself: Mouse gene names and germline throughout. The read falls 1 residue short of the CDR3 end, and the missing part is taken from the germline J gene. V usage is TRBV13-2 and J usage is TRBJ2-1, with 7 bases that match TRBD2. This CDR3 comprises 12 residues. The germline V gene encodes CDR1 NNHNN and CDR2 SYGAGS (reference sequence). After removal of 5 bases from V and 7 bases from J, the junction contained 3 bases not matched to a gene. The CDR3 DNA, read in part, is TGTGCCAGCGGCCAGACTGGGGCTGAGCAGTTC. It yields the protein CASGQTGAEQF. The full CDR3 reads CASGQTGAEQFF.

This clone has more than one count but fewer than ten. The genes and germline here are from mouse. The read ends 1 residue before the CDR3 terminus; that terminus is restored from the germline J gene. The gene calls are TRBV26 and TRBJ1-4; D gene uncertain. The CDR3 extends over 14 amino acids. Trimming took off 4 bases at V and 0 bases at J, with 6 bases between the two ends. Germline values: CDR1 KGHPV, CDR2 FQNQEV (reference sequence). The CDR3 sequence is CASSPYLSNERLFF. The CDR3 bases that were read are TGTGCCAGCAGTCCATATCTTTCCAACGAAAGATTATTT.

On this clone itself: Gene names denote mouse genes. The CDR3 bases that were read are TGTGCCAGCAGTCTGGGGACAGCTTCTGGAAATACGCTCTAT. Amino acid sequence: CASSLGTASGNTLY. The entire CDR3 sequence reads CASSLGTASGNTLYF. The J gene is TRBJ1-3, the V gene TRBV26; TRBD1 agrees at 7 bases. The read finishes 1 residue shy of the CDR3 end, and the germline J gene is used to complete it. In germline, CDR1 is KGHPV, CDR2 FQNQEV (reference sequence). The ends lost 2 bases at V and 0 bases at J; junction bases unmatched: 1. The CDR3 runs to 15 residues.

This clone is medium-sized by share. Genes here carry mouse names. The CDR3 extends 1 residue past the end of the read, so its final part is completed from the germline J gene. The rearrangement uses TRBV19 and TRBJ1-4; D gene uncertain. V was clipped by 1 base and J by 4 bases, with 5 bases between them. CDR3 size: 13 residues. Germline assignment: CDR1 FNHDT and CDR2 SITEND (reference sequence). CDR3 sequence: CASSIPNNERLFF. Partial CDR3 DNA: TGTGCCAGCAGTATACCCAACAACGAAAGATTATTT.

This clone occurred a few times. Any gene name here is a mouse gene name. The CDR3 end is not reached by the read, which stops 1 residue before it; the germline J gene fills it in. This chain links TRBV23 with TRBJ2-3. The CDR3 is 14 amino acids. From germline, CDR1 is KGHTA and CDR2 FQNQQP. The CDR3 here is CSSSQSVSAETLYF. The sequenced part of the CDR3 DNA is TGCTCCAGCAGTCAATCGGTCAGTGCAGAAACGCTGTAT.

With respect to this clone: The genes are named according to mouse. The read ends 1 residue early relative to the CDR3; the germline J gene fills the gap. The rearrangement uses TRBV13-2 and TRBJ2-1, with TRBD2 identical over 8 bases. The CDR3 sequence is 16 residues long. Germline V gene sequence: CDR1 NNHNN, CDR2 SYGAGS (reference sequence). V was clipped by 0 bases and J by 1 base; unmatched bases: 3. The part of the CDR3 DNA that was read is TGTGCCAGCGGTGATGCTTGGGGGGGGAACTATGCTGAGCAGTTC. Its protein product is CASGDAWGGNYAEQF. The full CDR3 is CASGDAWGGNYAEQFF.

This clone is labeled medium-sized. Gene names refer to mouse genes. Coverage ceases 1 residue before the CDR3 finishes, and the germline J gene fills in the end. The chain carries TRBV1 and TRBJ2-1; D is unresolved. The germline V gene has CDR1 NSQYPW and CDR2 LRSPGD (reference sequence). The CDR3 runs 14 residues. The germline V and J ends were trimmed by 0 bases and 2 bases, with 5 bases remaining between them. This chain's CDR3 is CTCSAEAYYAEQFF. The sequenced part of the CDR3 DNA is TGCACCTGCAGTGCAGAAGCGTACTATGCTGAGCAGTTC.

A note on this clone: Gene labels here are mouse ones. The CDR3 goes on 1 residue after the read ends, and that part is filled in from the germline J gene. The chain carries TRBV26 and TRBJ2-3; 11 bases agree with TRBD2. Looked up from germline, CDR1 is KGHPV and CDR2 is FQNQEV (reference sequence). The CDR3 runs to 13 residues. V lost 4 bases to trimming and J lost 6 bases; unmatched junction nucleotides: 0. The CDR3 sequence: CASSRDWGETLYF. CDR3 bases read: TGTGCCAGCAGTCGGGACTGGGGGGAAACGCTGTAT. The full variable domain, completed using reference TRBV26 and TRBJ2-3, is NSKVIQTPRYLVKGQGQKAKMRCIPEKGHPVVFWYQQNKNNEFKFLINFQNQEVLQQIDMTEKRFSAECPSNSPCSLEIQSSEAGDSALYLCASSRDWGETLYFGSGTRLTVL.

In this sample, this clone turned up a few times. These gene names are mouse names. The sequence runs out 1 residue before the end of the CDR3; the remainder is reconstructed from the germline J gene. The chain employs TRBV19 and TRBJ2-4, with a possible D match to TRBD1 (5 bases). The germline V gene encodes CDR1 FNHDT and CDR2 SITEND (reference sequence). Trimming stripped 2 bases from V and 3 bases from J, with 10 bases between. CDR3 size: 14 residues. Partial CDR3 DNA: TGTGCCAGCAGTATCAGGGAAGGCCAAAACACCTTGTAC. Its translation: CASSIREGQNTLY. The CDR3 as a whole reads CASSIREGQNTLYF.

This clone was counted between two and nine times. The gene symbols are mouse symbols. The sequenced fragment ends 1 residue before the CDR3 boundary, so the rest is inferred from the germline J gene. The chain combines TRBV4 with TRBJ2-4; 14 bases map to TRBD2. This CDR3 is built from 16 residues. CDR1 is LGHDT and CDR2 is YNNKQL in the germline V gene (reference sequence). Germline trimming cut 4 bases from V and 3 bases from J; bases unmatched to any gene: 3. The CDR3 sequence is CASSWGLGGRQNTLYF. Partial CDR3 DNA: TGTGCCAGCAGCTGGGGACTGGGGGGGCGCCAAAACACCTTGTAC.

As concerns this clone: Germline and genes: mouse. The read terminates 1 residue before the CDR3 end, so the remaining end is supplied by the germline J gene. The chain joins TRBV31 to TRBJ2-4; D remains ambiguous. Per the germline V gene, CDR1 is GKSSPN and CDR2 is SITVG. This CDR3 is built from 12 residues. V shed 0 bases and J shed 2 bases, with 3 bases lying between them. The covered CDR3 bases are TGTGCCTGGAGTCTAGCTCAAAACACCTTGTAC. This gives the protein CAWSLAQNTLY. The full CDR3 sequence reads CAWSLAQNTLYF.

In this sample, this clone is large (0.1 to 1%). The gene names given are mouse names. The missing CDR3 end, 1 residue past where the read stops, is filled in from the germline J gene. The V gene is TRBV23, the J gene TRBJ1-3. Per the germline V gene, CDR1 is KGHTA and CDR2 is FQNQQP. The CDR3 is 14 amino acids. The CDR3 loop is CSSSQMGAGNTLYF. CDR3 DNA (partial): TGCTCCAGCAGTCAAATGGGGGCTGGAAATACGCTCTAT.

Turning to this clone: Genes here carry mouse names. CDR3 sequence reads: CASSLWDSNERLFF. The part of the CDR3 DNA that was read is TGTGCCAGCAGTCTGTGGGACAGCAACGAAAGATTATTT. This chain links TRBV26 with TRBJ1-4; 7 nucleotides agree with TRBD1. With the read ending 1 residue before the CDR3 end, the germline J gene is used to fill in that end. The CDR3 totals 14 residues. The ends lost 1 base at V and 4 bases at J; junction bases unmatched: 0. CDR1 is KGHPV and CDR2 is FQNQEV in the germline V gene (reference sequence).

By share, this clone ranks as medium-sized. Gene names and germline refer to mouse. This CDR3 is CASSLGLNQDTQYF. The CDR3 DNA, read in part, is TGTGCCAGCAGTCTGGGACTTAACCAAGACACCCAGTAC. This chain uses TRBV26 with TRBJ2-5; weak D call: TRBD2 (5 bases). The CDR3 end is not reached by the read, which stops 1 residue before it; the germline J gene fills it in. The CDR3 sequence is 14 residues long. V gave up 2 bases and J gave up 0 bases, with 6 bases separating them. Germline V gene data show CDR1 as KGHPV and CDR2 as FQNQEV (reference sequence).

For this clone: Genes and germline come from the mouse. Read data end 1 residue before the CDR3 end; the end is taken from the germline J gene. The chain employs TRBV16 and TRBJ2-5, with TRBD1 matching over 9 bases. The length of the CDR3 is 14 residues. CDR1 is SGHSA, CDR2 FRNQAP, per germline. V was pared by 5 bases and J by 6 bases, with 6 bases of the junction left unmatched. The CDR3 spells CASSLQGAGDTQYF. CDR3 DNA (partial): TGTGCAAGCAGCCTACAGGGGGCGGGGGACACCCAGTAC.

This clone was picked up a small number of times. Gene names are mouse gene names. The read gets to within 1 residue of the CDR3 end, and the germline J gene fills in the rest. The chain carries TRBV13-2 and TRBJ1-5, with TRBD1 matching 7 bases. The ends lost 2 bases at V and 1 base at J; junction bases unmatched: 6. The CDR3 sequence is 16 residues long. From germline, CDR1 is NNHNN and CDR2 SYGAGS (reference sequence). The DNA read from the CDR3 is TGTGCCAGCGGTGACCGGCAGGGGGAGAACAACCAGGCTCCGCTT. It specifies CASGDRQGENNQAPL. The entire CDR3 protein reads CASGDRQGENNQAPLF.

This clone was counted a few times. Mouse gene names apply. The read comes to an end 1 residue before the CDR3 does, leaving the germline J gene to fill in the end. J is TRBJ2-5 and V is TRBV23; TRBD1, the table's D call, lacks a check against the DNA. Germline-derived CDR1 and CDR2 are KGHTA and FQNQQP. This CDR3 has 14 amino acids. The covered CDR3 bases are TGCTCCAGCAGTCGACAGGGTTTCCAAGACACCCAGTAC. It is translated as CSSSRQGFQDTQY. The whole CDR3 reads CSSSRQGFQDTQYF. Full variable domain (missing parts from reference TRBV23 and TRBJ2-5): DAAVTQKPRYLIKMKGQEAEMKCIPEKGHTAVFWYQQKQSKELKFLIYFQNQQPLDQIDMVKERFSAVCPSSSLCSLGIRTCEAEDSALYLCSSSRQGFQDTQYFGPGTRLLVL.